The T cell receptor beta chain described here comes from a study of cytomegalovirus exposure and HLA in healthy donors (dated by TCRdb to the late 2010s). Regarding the study in general: According to a later analysis, one platform produced both the roughly 120 validation repertoires and the 666 repertoires of the first cohort. The study aimed to test whether signatures of past pathogen exposure could be identified by cataloging public T cell receptors. High-throughput TCR immunosequencing, statistical association of individual TCRs with disease status, and machine learning were combined to predict cytomegalovirus infection status. Along with the approximately 650-subject first cohort, a separate validation cohort of over a hundred different subjects was used. The study at large found these results: In both the original and validation cohorts, the classifier was reported to diagnose cytomegalovirus status with high specificity and sensitivity. The authors suggested that the approach could potentially be extended to other disease states and immunological phenotypes. A total of 150 to 200 TCR beta chains were listed by the study as associated with cytomegalovirus. The validation cohort had no HLA typing available for a later analysis, so co-occurrence within that cohort was assessed over all 120 or so repertoires. Most TCR sequences were observed very rarely across donors, whereas some public TCRs were present in many individuals. Of the cluster scores, 90% to 95% were above 0 in a later analysis, which found that TCRs clustered in the first cohort also tended to co-occur in the 120 validation repertoires. In vitro tests confirmed that a few of the cytomegalovirus-associated TCR beta chains recognize cytomegalovirus antigens.

Details on this clone: Its antigen specificity is not known. No quality values exist for individual bases; no much larger clone is one base distant.

The protocol used for the library was the immunoSEQ multiplex PCR assay. From the authors' description of their analysis: A statistical classification framework was built to diagnose cytomegalovirus status from the catalog of TCR beta chain sequences. TCRdb provides this immuneACCESS table in a form limited to in-frame rearrangements. Some clones are lacking; in checked studies, under half of them reflect an unresolved V gene, and why the rest are absent is not known. That table is the source of V, J and clone size, and D and trimming were worked out from the DNA. The sample table records 110,000 or so clones; around 85% of these occur just once. In total, the top ten clones hold 3% to 3.5% of the sample. The donors belonged to the validation cohort of over a hundred subjects, which was separate from the approximately 660-subject first cohort. V ends up 3 bases short and J 9 bases short, with an unmatched junction base count of 14. Including cysteine and phenylalanine, the CDR3 has 15 amino acids. Here the CDR3 DNA is all that survives: 45 bases in frame from base 1. The germline V gene provides CDR1 MNHNS and CDR2 SASEGT.

The sample taken for sequencing was PBMCs. This clonotype was sampled from a woman under 30 in good health and CMV-seronegative. The chain is encoded by TRBV6-1 joined to TRBJ2-7; 7 bases in between match TRBD2. The CDR3 has the sequence CASSDGWTRIIGQYF. The DNA is TGTGCCAGCAGTGACGGCTGGACTAGAATCATCGGGCAGTACTTC.